The entry that follows covers one T cell receptor beta chain sequence. Its specificity is not known. The data were obtained in a study of read filtering for tumor transcriptome and immune sequencing. Overall study context: Transcriptome libraries were built from DNase-treated RNA. IR-seq gave about 3.5 to 11 million TCR reads per sample; RNA-seq gave roughly 80 to 1,400. Study-wide results and limits: IR-seq captured clonotypes deeper and more reliably than RNA-seq.

Every patient had bone marrow sampled while the disease was active. The CDR3 loop spans 13 amino acids. The V gene's germline CDR1 is SNHLY and CDR2 FYNNEI. V was pared by 7 bases and J by 1 base, with 10 bases between. The library was built from roughly 400 ng RNA with molecular barcoded adaptors for alpha/delta and beta/gamma chains. TCRdb reanalysed the reads using MiXCR and keeps one entry per CDR3 protein. The sample contains roughly 60,000 distinct CDR3 sequences, 20% of which appear only once. Sequenced material: a population of CD138-negative cells sorted from bone marrow. The origin of this receptor is a donor aged 40 or older with multiple myeloma. V gene TRBV2 combines with J gene TRBJ2-5; D unresolved. Written as DNA, the CDR3 is TGTGCCAGCATTTGGCCGGGCCAAGAGACCCAGTACTTC. Its translation: CASIWPGQETQYF.